This T cell receptor (beta chain) was identified during a study of cytomegalovirus exposure and HLA in healthy donors. Germline V CDR1 and CDR2: LNHDA, SQIVND (reference sequence). The J segment lost 5 bases and the V segment lost 1 base, leaving 3 bases of the junction unmatched. The CDR3 covers 15 residues. This clone was observed once. Its antigen remains unidentified. 13 Jbeta primers and 60 Vbeta primers were used for the PCR. TCRdb's copy holds only in-frame clones and misses some; the assay was immunoSEQ multiplex PCR. The table includes about 280,000 clones, 70% to 90% detected once. The study, taken as a whole, reports: Later work associated approximately 17,000 TCR beta sequences with HLA alleles at 0.05 false discovery rate.

The donors gave bone marrow, and they were healthy. The sequence came from a woman between 18 and 29 years old in good health and CMV-seronegative. Material for sequencing was PBMCs. This sequence joins TRBV19 and TRBJ1-4; 8 nucleotides agree with TRBD1. The CDR3 coding sequence is TGTGCCAGTAGTATAGCAACAGGGGGAAATGAAAAACTGTTTTTT. Its translation is CASSIATGGNEKLFF.